The 3 T cell receptor beta chains presented below share a single source sample, sequenced in a study of ipilimumab plus nivolumab after autologous stem cell transplantation. Profiling relied on immunoSEQ multiplex PCR, and the TCRdb table lists in-frame clones only, not all of them. This table has 15,000 to 20,000 clones, about 81% appearing once. Here the sequenced sample was PBMCs, taken in a trial of ipilimumab plus nivolumab as post-transplant consolidation. These receptors all stem from a male donor with diffuse large B-cell lymphoma.

The genes are TRBV9 and TRBJ2-1; TRBD1 agrees at 8 bases. This CDR3 has 16 amino acids. Germline assignment: CDR1 SGDLS and CDR2 YYNGEE. V shed 0 bases, J shed 11 bases, and the junction held 13 bases outside the gene matches. The CDR3 nucleotides read TGTGCCAGCAGCGTAGCTCTAGGACAGGGAGAAGAAAAGCAGTTCTTC. It translates to CASSVALGQGEEKQFF.

The CDR3 region has the DNA TGTGCCAGTAGTATAGAGAGGGGCGAGCAGTACTTC. Its translation is CASSIERGEQYF. The chain carries TRBV19 and TRBJ2-7; D may be TRBD1 or TRBD2 (5 bases each). The CDR3 length is 12 residues. Trimming removed 0 bases from V and 6 bases from J, with 6 bases in between. CDR1 LNHDA and CDR2 SQIVND come from the germline V gene (reference sequence).

This clone was counted a single time. The rearrangement uses TRBV5-1 and TRBJ2-3; TRBD2 matches 13 bases. Trimming removed 4 bases from V and 6 bases from J; junction bases left unmatched: 5. This CDR3 comprises 15 residues. The germline gives CDR1 SGHRS, CDR2 YFSETQ. The CDR3 region is CASSPGLAGADTQYF. CDR3 DNA: TGCGCCAGCAGCCCCGGACTAGCGGGAGCGGATACGCAGTATTTT.